One and the same sample provided the 17 T cell receptor beta chains below, sequenced in a study of cytomegalovirus exposure and HLA in healthy donors (TCRdb year 2017). The library was prepared using the immunoSEQ multiplex PCR assay. The multiplex PCR relied on a mix of 60 forward primers for TCR Vbeta segments and 13 reverse primers for TCR Jbeta segments. TCRdb mirrors the immuneACCESS table, restricted to in-frame sequences. Some clones are absent from its copies; in checked studies, under half trace to an unresolved V gene, and the reason for the others is unknown. Here the sample has about 200,000 clones; around 88% occur a single time. Around 0.31% of the sample is held by the ten biggest clonotypes. The sample taken for sequencing was PBMCs. The receptors here all came from a woman aged 25-40 years in good health and CMV-seronegative.

The chain employs TRBV4-1 and TRBJ2-1, with a weak D call TRBD2 (5 bases). Germline-derived CDR1 and CDR2 are MGHRA and YSYEKL. This CDR3 has 16 amino acids. V lost 0 bases and J lost 9, with 18 bases in between. The CDR3 region is CASSQDVGERTVEQFF. The CDR3 region has the DNA TGCGCCAGCAGCCAAGATGTGGGTGAGCGGACGGTTGAGCAGTTCTTC.

The V and J genes are TRBV4-1 and TRBJ2-3; TRBD2 is a possible D gene (5 bases). V was trimmed by 4 bases and J by 5 bases, leaving 13 bases between them. CDR3 length equals 14 residues. Germline V CDR1 and CDR2: MGHRA, YSYEKL. The CDR3 spells CASSPNPGEDTQYF. CDR3 coding DNA: TGCGCCAGCAGCCCCAACCCCGGGGAAGATACGCAGTATTTT.

V gene TRBV18 combines with J gene TRBJ1-1; possibly TRBD1 for D (5 bases). V shed 6 bases and J shed 0 bases, with 8 bases lying between them. CDR1 and CDR2 from the germline V gene are KGHSH and LQKENI. This CDR3 is 13 amino acids long. CDR3 DNA sequence: TGTGCCAGCTCCGGGGGGTTGAACACTGAAGCTTTCTTT. It specifies CASSGGLNTEAFF.

The sample holds one count of this clone. The chain recombines TRBV7-8 with TRBJ2-7; TRBD1 matches at 7 bases. The germline gives CDR1 SGHVS, CDR2 FQNEAQ. There are 14 residues in the CDR3. J was trimmed by 2 bases and V by 2 bases; bases with no gene match: 3. CDR3 amino acids: CASSLRTGPYEQYF. The CDR3 coding sequence is TGTGCCAGCAGCTTACGGACAGGACCCTACGAGCAGTACTTC. Full variable domain (remainder filled in from reference TRBV7-8 and TRBJ2-7): GAGVSQSPRYKVAKRGQDVALRCDPISGHVSLFWYQQALGQGPEFLTYFQNEAQLDKSGLPSDRFFAERPEGSVSTLKIQRTQQEDSAVYLCASSLRTGPYEQYFGPGTRLTVT.

CDR3 in DNA: TGTGCCAGCAGCGCTCTCGGCACAGGGAAAGGTGGCTACACCTTC. Its protein is CASSALGTGKGGYTF. The chain has TRBV9 and TRBJ1-2; D perhaps matches TRBD1 (6 bases). This CDR3 spans 15 amino acids. V dropped 3 bases and J dropped 7 bases, with 19 bases sitting between them. Germline V CDR1 and CDR2: SGDLS, YYNGEE.

J is TRBJ2-3 and V is TRBV2; D unresolved. The CDR3 is made up of 15 amino acids. The V end was cut by 1 base, the J end by 4 bases, with 12 bases between. The germline gives CDR1 SNHLY, CDR2 FYNNEI. This chain's CDR3 is CASSEGGGLADTQYF. The CDR3 DNA reads as TGTGCCAGCAGTGAAGGAGGTGGGTTAGCAGATACGCAGTATTTT.

Comment on this clone: In the same sample, other DNA sequences code for this CDR3. The chain uses TRBV2 and TRBJ2-1, with 11 bases lining up with TRBD2. The germline V gene has CDR1 SNHLY and CDR2 FYNNEI. The CDR3 runs 16 residues. The trim removed 6 bases at V and 2 bases at J, leaving 6 bases unmatched. The CDR3 is CASSPLAGGTYNEQFF. CDR3 sequence (DNA): TGTGCCAGCAGCCCCCTAGCGGGAGGTACCTACAATGAGCAGTTCTTC.

This CDR3 reads CASRGQVARGYTF. The CDR3 nucleotides are TGTGCCAGCAGGGGACAGGTGGCTAGGGGCTACACCTTC. This sequence joins TRBV2 and TRBJ1-2; 8 bases are a match to TRBD1. Losses at the gene ends were 6 bases for V and 8 bases for J; bases not matched to a gene: 8. This CDR3 comprises 13 residues. Germline CDR1 is SNHLY and CDR2 is FYNNEI.

V gene TRBV7-2 combines with J gene TRBJ2-5; TRBD2 might be the D (5 bases). This CDR3 has 14 residues. In germline, CDR1 is SGHTA, CDR2 FQGNSA. Trimming cost V 5 bases and J 3 bases, with 13 bases left between them. CDR3 in DNA: TGTGCCAGCAGCCCGTCCGGGATCGAAGAGACCCAGTACTTC. Translation gives CASSPSGIEETQYF.

The chain carries TRBV6-1 and TRBJ1-1; no clear D. The CDR3 is 13 residues long. CDR1 and CDR2 (germline): MNHNS, SASEGT. With 4 bases removed from V and 4 bases from J, the gap between germline ends came to 10 bases. Written as DNA, the CDR3 is TGTGCCAGCAGTGTAGTCGGAGGCACTGAAGCTTTCTTT. Residues: CASSVVGGTEAFF.

The J gene is TRBJ2-5, the V gene TRBV29-1; 7 positions match TRBD2. Looked up from germline, CDR1 is SQVTM and CDR2 is ANQGSEA. The CDR3 totals 14 residues. Unmatched junction bases numbered 6, after V lost 0 bases and J lost 5 bases. The CDR3 DNA follows: TGCAGCGTTGAAGATCAGCGGGGCTGGGAGACCCAGTACTTC. This codes for CSVEDQRGWETQYF.

This chain joins TRBV5-1 and TRBJ2-1, with 8 bases that match TRBD2. The CDR3 consists of 17 residues. Germline values: CDR1 SGHRS, CDR2 YFSETQ. V lost 2 bases and J lost 2; bases outside the gene matches: 9. The CDR3 reads CASSFSPNSGTYNEQFF. As DNA, the CDR3 is TGCGCCAGCAGCTTCTCTCCAAATAGCGGGACCTACAATGAGCAGTTCTTC.

This chain uses TRBV6-5 with TRBJ1-4, with D possibly matching TRBD1 (5 bases). CDR1 is MNHEY and CDR2 is SVGAGI in the germline V gene. The CDR3 is 16 amino acids. Trimming removed 0 bases from V and 3 bases from J, with 11 bases in between. The CDR3 nucleotides read TGTGCCAGCAGTTACTCATTAGGGGCCCCTAATGAAAAACTGTTTTTT. It specifies CASSYSLGAPNEKLFF.

The rearrangement links TRBV6-5 to TRBJ1-1; TRBD1 matches 8 bases. The germline gives CDR1 MNHEY, CDR2 SVGAGI. With V trimmed by 4 bases and J by 7 bases, 8 bases remained unmatched. This CDR3 contains 14 residues. The CDR3 DNA reads as TGTGCCAGCAGTTGGGGCAGGGGGCAGGGTGAAGCTTTCTTT. Protein sequence: CASSWGRGQGEAFF.

The chain combines TRBV5-1 with TRBJ2-3; D is possibly TRBD2 (6 bases). The germline V gene has CDR1 SGHRS and CDR2 YFSETQ. V gave up 5 bases and J gave up 0 bases, with 10 bases separating them. This CDR3 is 14 amino acids long. CDR3 sequence reads: CASRPGTSTDTQYF. The CDR3 DNA reads as TGCGCCAGCAGACCAGGGACTAGCACAGATACGCAGTATTTT.

The V call is TRBV27, the J call TRBJ1-3, with no clear D. V was pared by 6 bases and J by 2 bases, with 11 bases between. CDR1 MNHEY and CDR2 SMNVEV come from the germline V gene (reference sequence). The CDR3 length is 14 residues. The CDR3 loop is CASSLRGPGNTIYF. The CDR3 DNA reads as TGTGCCAGCAGCCTCCGGGGTCCTGGAAACACCATATATTTT.

V and J are TRBV6-6 and TRBJ1-5; 7 positions agree with TRBD1. The CDR3 is 14 residues long. With 6 bases clipped from V and 6 bases from J, the junction kept 8 bases outside the gene matches. The germline V gene has CDR1 MNHNY and CDR2 SVGAGI (reference sequence). For the CDR3, the DNA is TGTGCCAGCAGAAGACAGGGTAATAGTCAGCCCCAGCATTTT. Translation gives CASRRQGNSQPQHF.